This TCR beta chain originates from a study of human T cells and chemical hapten exposure (dated by TCRdb to the early 2020s). Turning to the overall study: For sensitization, 2% DPC in acetone was applied to a 2 cm by 2 cm area of upper inner arm skin. Throughout the approximately 25-week study period, patients were also given weekly therapeutic DPC doses on the scalp. Patch testing on the upper back used Finn chambers containing 0.01% DPC, with scoring done after 6 days according to International Contact Dermatitis Research Group standards. Most of the patients in the cohort were female, and the cohort covered alopecia areata with under or over 50% scalp involvement, alopecia totalis and alopecia universalis. Libraries were combined into a pool for sequencing, and differences in TCR yield between samples came mainly from small differences in library volumes within the pool. The study tracked peripheral blood TCR repertoire changes in vivo during primary and secondary sensitization to the hapten diphenylcyclopropenone (DPC) in alopecia patients. Blood samples were taken from patients before sensitization (week 0) and at 2, 6 and about 24 weeks after DPC sensitization. Some 29 alopecia patients gave blood for TCR sequencing at one to four time points (pre-sensitization, 2, 6 and 24 weeks). Beyond this particular receptor, the publication reports: Compared with pre-sensitization or healthy control sets, expanded TCRs formed significantly more large CDR3 similarity clusters, which is consistent with antigen-driven responses. Repeated subsampling changed both the strength of the expansion versus patch-test correlation and the threshold at which that correlation became significant. The number of PT1 expanded TCRs positively correlated with patch test score, significant at thresholds 8, 16 and 32 but not 4. DPC sensitization did not change the number of TCRs with a frequency above 1 in 1000, and there was no evidence of changes in global repertoire structure. Because every patient had alopecia, a presumed autoimmune disease, the patients' immune response might differ from that of healthy individuals.

The library came from RACE. Sequencing took place on a NextSeq 500. During library preparation, unique molecular identifiers were attached to individual cDNA molecules so that TCRs could be counted in a quantitative, reproducible way. Both TCR alpha and TCR beta chains were sequenced from each blood RNA sample. The published analysis was carried out like this. Samples had a median of approximately 96,000 TCRs, with a range from 23,224 to 690,600. The Decombinator software suite was used to annotate V, J and CDR3 in the TCR reads. Every sample was subsampled to the same number of TCRs (28,000) for the PS versus PT1 abundance plots. Expanded TCRs were defined as absent before sensitization and observed at least eight times at the 2-week time point. TCRdb reanalyzed the raw reads on its own, using fastp at Q25 for trimming and MiXCR for clone calling, and kept in-frame beta chains. Each record represents a unique CDR3 protein, reported with the most common genes and DNA among its rows. The V and J calls follow TCRdb's processing rather than the paper's. Here the sample has around 380,000 distinct CDR3 sequences; roughly 5% occur a single time. The top ten clones comprise approximately 2.3% of the sample.

The germline V gene (reference sequence) provides CDR1 MNHEY and CDR2 SMNVEV. Including the terminal cysteine and phenylalanine, the CDR3 comprises 16 residues. The read is trimmed to its CDR3 DNA, 48 bases read in frame from base 1. The junction shows trimming of 1 base on V and 6 bases on J, and the gene matches do not reach 6 bases of it. Explained via the paper, the time point label denotes: patch test 1, 2 weeks after DPC sensitization. The sample's treatment or condition label, decoded: therapeutic diphenylcyclopropenone sensitization with weekly scalp DPC. At every patch-test visit, the blood draw took place before the patch test was put on. To be eligible, patients had to be aged 18 to 70, diagnosed with alopecia and judged suitable for DPC therapy, while pregnant patients were excluded. Total RNA was extracted from unfractionated whole blood that had been collected in Tempus Blood RNA tubes.

A remark on this clonotype: What antigen it recognizes has not been identified. Qualities for individual bases were not recorded, and no much larger clone is one base off.

The sequencing here drew on whole blood, taken in connection with sensitization to the hapten diphenylcyclopropenone (DPC). The TCR was taken from a woman aged 45-60 years with alopecia areata. Some clones in this sample may be carry-over from other donors' samples. The receptor chain draws on TRBV27 and TRBJ2-7, and 13 junctional nucleotides match TRBD2. In nucleotides, the sequence is TGTGCCAGCAGTTTATTACTAGCGGGAGGGCCGGGCGAGCAGTACTTC. It codes for CASSLLLAGGPGEQYF.